A few counts support the clone carrying this T cell receptor (beta chain). What it binds is unknown. This record comes from a study of Graves' ophthalmopathy and Graves' hyperthyroidism. Overall study results and limits: Blood contained most expanded thyroid clonotypes exceeding 0.001 frequency.

Trimming left V 4 bases short and J 0 bases short, with 7 bases between. CDR3 length: 15 amino acids. Looked up from germline, CDR1 is MNHEY and CDR2 is SVGAGI. The sequenced template was RNA, covering the TCR beta CDR3 region. HTBI primers primed a first-round RT-PCR, and a second-round multiplex PCR followed. TCRdb passed the multiplex PCR reads through MiXCR, listing each CDR3 protein once. The sample holds over a million distinct CDR3 sequences, 35% to 40% seen once. Sequenced sample: peripheral blood or thyroid tissue (not recorded which). The source of this sequence is an adult man with Graves' hyperthyroidism. This chain links TRBV6-5 with TRBJ1-6; D gene ambiguous. This chain's CDR3 is CASSFTVSYNSPLHF. The DNA of the CDR3 is TGTGCCAGCAGTTTCACGGTCTCCTATAATTCACCCCTCCACTTT.